This TCR beta chain was obtained from a study of blood T cell repertoires in COVID-19. Across the whole study: The United States, Italy and Spain were the sources of the acute and convalescent COVID-19 samples.

A Seattle source enrolled patients during active infection and followed them longitudinally. Trimming cost V 4 bases and J 4 bases; bases outside gene matches: 5. The CDR3 has 16 amino acids. Germline CDR1 SGHNT, CDR2 YENEEA. In the original processing: Amplifying reference gene primers gave estimates of nucleated cell counts. Clones were sequenced by immunoSEQ multiplex PCR, and TCRdb holds only the in-frame ones, with some missing. V and J calls and clone size are given by that table; D and trimming were obtained from the DNA. The table lists around 470,000 clones, nearly 90% of them singletons. The specimen was peripheral blood. V is TRBV11-3 and J is TRBJ2-1, with 12 bases that match TRBD2. The sequence was obtained from a man aged 18 to 35 with COVID-19, enrolled during active disease. CDR3 in amino acids: CASSSKGLAGYNEQFF. The CDR3 DNA reads TGTGCCAGCAGCTCCAAAGGACTAGCGGGATACAATGAGCAGTTCTTC. Using reference TRBV11-3 and TRBJ2-1 for the parts outside the CDR3, the full variable domain is EAGVVQSPRYKIIEKKQPVAFWCNPISGHNTLYWYLQNLGQGPELLIRYENEEAVDDSQLPKDRFSAERLKGVDSTLKIQPAELGDSAVYLCASSSKGLAGYNEQFFGPGTRLTVL.